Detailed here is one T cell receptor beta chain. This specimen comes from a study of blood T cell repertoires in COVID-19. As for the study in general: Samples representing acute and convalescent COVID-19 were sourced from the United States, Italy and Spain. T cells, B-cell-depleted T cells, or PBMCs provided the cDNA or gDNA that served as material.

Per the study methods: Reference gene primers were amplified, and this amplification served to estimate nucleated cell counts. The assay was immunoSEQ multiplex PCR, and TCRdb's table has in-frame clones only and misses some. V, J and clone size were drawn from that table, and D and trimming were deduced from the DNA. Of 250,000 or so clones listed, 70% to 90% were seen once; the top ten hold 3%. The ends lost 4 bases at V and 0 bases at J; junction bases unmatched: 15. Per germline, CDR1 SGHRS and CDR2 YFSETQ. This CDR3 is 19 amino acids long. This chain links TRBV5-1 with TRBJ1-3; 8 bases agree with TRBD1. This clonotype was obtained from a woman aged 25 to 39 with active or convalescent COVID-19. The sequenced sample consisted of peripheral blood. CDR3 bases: TGCGCCAGCAGCAAGGGGGGGACAGGTTCTTTCAGCTCTGGAAACACCATATATTTT. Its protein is CASSKGGTGSFSSGNTIYF.